This T cell receptor beta chain was identified during a study of identical twins' blood T cells. TCRdb called the 5' RACE reads again in MiXCR, with one record for every CDR3 protein. This repertoire shows hundreds of thousands of distinct CDR3 sequences, around 30% found once; its top ten account for roughly 5.5%. Study-wide results and caveats: Shared CDR3 clonotype counts between two donors mainly tracked the product of their cloneset sizes, twins included.

This clonotype turned up a few times. Its specificity is unknown. The junction departs from germline at one end; a sequencing error may be responsible. CDR3 length equals 16 residues. CDR1 is SQVTM, CDR2 ANQGSEA, per germline. Sequenced sample: PBMCs. The chain has TRBV29-1 and TRBJ2-1, with D possibly matching TRBD2 (6 bases). The sequence derives from a woman between 18 and 50 years old in good health. The CDR3 nucleotides are TGCAGCGTAGAAGATTTTAGCGGTAACTCCTACAATGAGCAGTTCTTC. It translates to CSVEDFSGNSYNEQFF.